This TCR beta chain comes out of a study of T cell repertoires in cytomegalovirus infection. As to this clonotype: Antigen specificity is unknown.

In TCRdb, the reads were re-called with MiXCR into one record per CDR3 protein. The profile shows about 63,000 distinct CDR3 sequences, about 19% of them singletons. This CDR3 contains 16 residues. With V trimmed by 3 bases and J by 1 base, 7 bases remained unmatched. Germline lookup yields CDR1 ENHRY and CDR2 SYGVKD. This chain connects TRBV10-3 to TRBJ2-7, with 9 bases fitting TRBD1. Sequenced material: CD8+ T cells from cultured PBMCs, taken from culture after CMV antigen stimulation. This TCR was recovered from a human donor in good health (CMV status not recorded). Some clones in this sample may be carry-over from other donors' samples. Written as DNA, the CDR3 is TGTGCCATCAGTGACCCAACAGGGGGCGCATCCTACGAGCAGTACTTC. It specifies CAISDPTGGASYEQYF.